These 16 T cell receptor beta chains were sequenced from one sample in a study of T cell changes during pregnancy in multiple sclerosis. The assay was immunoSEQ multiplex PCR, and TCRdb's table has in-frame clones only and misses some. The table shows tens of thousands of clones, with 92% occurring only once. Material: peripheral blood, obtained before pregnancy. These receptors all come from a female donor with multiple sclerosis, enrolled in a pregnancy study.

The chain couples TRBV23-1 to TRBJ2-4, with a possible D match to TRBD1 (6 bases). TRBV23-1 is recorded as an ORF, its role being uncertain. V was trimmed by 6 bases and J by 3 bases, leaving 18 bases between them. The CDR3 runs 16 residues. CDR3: CASRPTGNRSKNIQYF. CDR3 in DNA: TGCGCCAGCAGACCGACAGGTAACCGGAGCAAAAACATTCAGTACTTC.

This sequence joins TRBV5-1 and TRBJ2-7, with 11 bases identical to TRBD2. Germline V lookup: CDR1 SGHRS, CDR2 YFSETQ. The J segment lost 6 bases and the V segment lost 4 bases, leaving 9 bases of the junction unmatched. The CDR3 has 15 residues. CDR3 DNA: TGCGCCAGCAGCCCCGTAGCGGGGGGGCTGGGCGAGCAGTACTTC. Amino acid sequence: CASSPVAGGLGEQYF.

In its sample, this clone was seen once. CDR3 DNA sequence: TGCGCCAGCAGTGAGCGGCCGCAGGGCACTGAAGCTTTCTTT. This sequence encodes CASSERPQGTEAFF. The chain uses TRBV10-2 and TRBJ1-1; possibly TRBD1 for D (5 bases). CDR1 is WSHSY and CDR2 is SAAADI in the germline V gene. The CDR3 sequence is 14 residues long. Trimming stripped 2 bases from V and 4 bases from J, with 11 bases between.

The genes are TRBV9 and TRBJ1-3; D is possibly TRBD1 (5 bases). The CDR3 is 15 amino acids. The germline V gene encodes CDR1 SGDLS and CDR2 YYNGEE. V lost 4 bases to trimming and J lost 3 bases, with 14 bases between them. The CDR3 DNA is TGTGCCAGCAGCTCCCAGGGTATAGGTGGAAACACCATATATTTT. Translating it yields CASSSQGIGGNTIYF.

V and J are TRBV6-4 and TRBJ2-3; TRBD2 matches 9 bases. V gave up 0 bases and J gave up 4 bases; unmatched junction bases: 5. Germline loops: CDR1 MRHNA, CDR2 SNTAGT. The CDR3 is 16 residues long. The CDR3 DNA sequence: TGTGCCAGCAGTGACTCCAGCGGGGGGATGGCAGATACGCAGTATTTT. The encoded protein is CASSDSSGGMADTQYF.

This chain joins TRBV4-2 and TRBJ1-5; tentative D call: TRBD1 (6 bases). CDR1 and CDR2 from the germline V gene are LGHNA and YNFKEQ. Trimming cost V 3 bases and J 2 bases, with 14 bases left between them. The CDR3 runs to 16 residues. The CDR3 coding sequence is TGTGCCAGCAGCCAGGTTAGCGGGGGCGGCAATCAGCCCCAGCATTTT. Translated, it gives CASSQVSGGGNQPQHF.

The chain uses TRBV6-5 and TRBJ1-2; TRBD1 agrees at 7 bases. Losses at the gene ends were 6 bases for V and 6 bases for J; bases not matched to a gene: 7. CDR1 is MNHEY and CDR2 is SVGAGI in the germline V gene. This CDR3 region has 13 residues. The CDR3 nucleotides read TGTGCCAGCAGCAGAGGAGGGGGCGATGGCTACACCTTC. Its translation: CASSRGGGDGYTF.

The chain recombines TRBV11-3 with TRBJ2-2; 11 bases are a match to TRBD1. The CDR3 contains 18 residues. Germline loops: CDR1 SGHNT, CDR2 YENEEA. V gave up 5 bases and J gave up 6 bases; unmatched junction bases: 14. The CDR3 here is CASSRETWTGGVPGELFF. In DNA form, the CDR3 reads TGTGCCAGCAGCCGCGAGACATGGACAGGGGGCGTCCCCGGGGAGCTGTTTTTT. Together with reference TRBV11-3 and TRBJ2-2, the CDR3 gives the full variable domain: EAGVVQSPRYKIIEKKQPVAFWCNPISGHNTLYWYLQNLGQGPELLIRYENEEAVDDSQLPKDRFSAERLKGVDSTLKIQPAELGDSAVYLCASSRETWTGGVPGELFFGEGSRLTVL.

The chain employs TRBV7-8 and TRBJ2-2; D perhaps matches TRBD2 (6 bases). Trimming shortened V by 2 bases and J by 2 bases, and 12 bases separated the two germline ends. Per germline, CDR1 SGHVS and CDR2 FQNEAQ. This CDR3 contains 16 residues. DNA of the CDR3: TGTGCCAGCAGCTTAAGGACTATGGTAAACACCGGGGAGCTGTTTTTT. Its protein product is CASSLRTMVNTGELFF.

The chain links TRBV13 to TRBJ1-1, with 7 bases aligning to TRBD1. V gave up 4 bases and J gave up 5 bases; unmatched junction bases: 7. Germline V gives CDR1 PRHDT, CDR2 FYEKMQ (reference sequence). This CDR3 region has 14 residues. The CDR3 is CASSSRTGGTEAFF. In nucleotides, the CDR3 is TGTGCCAGCAGCTCAAGGACAGGAGGGACTGAAGCTTTCTTT.

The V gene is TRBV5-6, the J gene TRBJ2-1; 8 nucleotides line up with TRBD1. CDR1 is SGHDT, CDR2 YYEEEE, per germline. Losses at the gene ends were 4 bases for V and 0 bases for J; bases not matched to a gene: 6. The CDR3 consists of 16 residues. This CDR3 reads CASSPGTGLSYNEQFF. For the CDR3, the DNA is TGTGCCAGCAGCCCCGGGACAGGCCTCTCCTACAATGAGCAGTTCTTC.

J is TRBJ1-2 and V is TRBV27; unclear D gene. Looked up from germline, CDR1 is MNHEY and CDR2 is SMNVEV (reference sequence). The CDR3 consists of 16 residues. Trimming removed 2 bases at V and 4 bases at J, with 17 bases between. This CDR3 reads CASSLLITGRLYGYTF. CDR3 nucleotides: TGTGCCAGCAGTTTACTTATTACGGGGAGGCTCTATGGCTACACCTTC.

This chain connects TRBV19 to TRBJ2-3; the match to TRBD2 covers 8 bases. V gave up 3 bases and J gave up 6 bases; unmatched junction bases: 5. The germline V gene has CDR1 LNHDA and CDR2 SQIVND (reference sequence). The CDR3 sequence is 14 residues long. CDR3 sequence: CASSMAASGDTQYF. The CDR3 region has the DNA TGTGCCAGTAGTATGGCGGCTAGCGGGGATACGCAGTATTTT.

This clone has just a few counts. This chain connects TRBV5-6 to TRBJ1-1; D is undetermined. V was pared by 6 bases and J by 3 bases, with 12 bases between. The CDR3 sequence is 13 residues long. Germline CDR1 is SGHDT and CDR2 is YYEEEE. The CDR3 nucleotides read TGTGCCAGCAATCGGGTCCCCTACACTGAAGCTTTCTTT. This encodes CASNRVPYTEAFF.

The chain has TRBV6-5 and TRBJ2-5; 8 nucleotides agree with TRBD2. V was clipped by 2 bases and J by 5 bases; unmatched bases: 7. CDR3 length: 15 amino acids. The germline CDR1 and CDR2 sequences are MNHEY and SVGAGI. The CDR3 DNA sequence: TGTGCCAGCAGTTACGGGGTCTCGGGGGGGGAGACCCAGTACTTC. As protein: CASSYGVSGGETQYF.

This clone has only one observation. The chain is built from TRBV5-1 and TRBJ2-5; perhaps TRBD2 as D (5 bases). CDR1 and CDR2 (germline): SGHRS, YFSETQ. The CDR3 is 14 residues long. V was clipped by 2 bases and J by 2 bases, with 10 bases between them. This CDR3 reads CASSFEGTQETQYF. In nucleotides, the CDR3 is TGCGCCAGCAGCTTCGAGGGTACGCAAGAGACCCAGTACTTC.